This TCR beta chain was profiled in a study of cytomegalovirus exposure and HLA in healthy donors. Deletions cut 2 bases from V and 4 bases from J, with 9 bases between. CDR1 and CDR2 from the germline V gene are MDHEN and SYDVKM. The CDR3 loop spans 13 amino acids. Use of 60 Vbeta and 13 Jbeta primers characterized the PCR. Repertoires were generated with immunoSEQ multiplex PCR, while TCRdb's copy carries only in-frame clones and drops some. The sample lists some 65,000 clones, 60% to 80% occurring once. Turning to this clone: The antigen is not known.

General study results and limits: A later analysis appeared to link common viral pathogens to several of the most significant clusters. V segments that were indistinguishable, TRBV6-2 and TRBV6-3 among them, were omitted from analysis. Upon later analysis, TCR association rates were observed to vary by HLA locus, being highest for DRB1 and lowest for HLA-C.

Sequenced sample: PBMCs. The receptor's source is a man aged 25 to 45 in good health and CMV-seronegative. The chain recombines TRBV28 with TRBJ2-7, with TRBD1 as a possible D gene (5 bases). CDR3 nucleotide sequence: TGTGCCAGCAGTTTACAGGGTGGGTACGAGCAGTACTTC. Its translation is CASSLQGGYEQYF.